Below are 27 T cell receptor beta chains sequenced from a single sample in a study of OX40 agonist ivuxolimab in advanced cancers. The assay was immunoSEQ multiplex PCR, and TCRdb's table has in-frame clones only and misses some. The sample contains around 60,000 clones, 84% of which appear only once. Here the sequenced sample was CD4+ or CD8+ T cells sorted from blood, taken in a trial of the OX40 agonist ivuxolimab. The source of these receptors is an adult with an advanced solid tumor such as melanoma, head and neck, liver or kidney cancer.

The CDR3 is CASSLVLPGGRARNEQFF. The CDR3 DNA follows: TGTGCCAGCAGCTTGGTTCTCCCTGGCGGGAGGGCCCGCAATGAGCAGTTCTTC. The chain employs TRBV7-2 and TRBJ2-1; 9 positions match TRBD2. The CDR3 runs 18 residues. V trimming: 3 bases; J trimming: 6 bases; junction bases outside the gene matches: 15. Germline V gene lookup returns CDR1 SGHTA and CDR2 FQGNSA.

J is TRBJ1-2 and V is TRBV10-3; maybe TRBD1 (5 bases). The CDR3 sequence is 14 residues long. Between the trimmed V and J ends, which lost 4 bases and 5 bases, there was a span of 14 bases. Germline V gene sequence: CDR1 ENHRY, CDR2 SYGVKD. CDR3 protein: CAISVGGEEYGYTF. As DNA, the CDR3 is TGTGCCATCAGTGTGGGAGGGGAGGAGTATGGCTACACCTTC.

In its sample, this clone was seen once. This chain joins TRBV19 and TRBJ2-7; TRBD1 might be the D (5 bases). The length of the CDR3 is 14 residues. The germline V and J ends were trimmed by 4 bases and 1 base, with 11 bases remaining between them. Germline loops: CDR1 LNHDA, CDR2 SQIVND (reference sequence). The CDR3 protein is CASSRGIGSYEQYF. CDR3 nucleotide sequence: TGTGCCAGTAGTAGGGGCATCGGGTCCTACGAGCAGTACTTC.

The rearrangement uses TRBV19 and TRBJ2-6; D is possibly TRBD2 (6 bases). This CDR3 contains 16 residues. The V and J ends lost 5 bases and 0 bases respectively, with 11 bases between them. CDR1 LNHDA and CDR2 SQIVND come from the germline V gene (reference sequence). CDR3 region: CASSPRGISGANVLTF. The CDR3 coding sequence is TGTGCCAGTAGTCCCCGGGGGATCTCTGGGGCCAACGTCCTGACTTTC.

V and J are TRBV11-1 and TRBJ2-3; TRBD2 matches 12 bases. The CDR3 is made up of 17 amino acids. Germline assignment: CDR1 SGHAT and CDR2 FQDESV (reference sequence). Unmatched junction bases numbered 8, after V lost 2 bases and J lost 5 bases. The CDR3 nucleotides read TGTGCCAGCAGCTTACCTAGCGGGAGGGCCGTAAAAGATACGCAGTATTTT. Translating it yields CASSLPSGRAVKDTQYF.

This clone has only a few counts. V is TRBV5-6 and J is TRBJ1-5, with 9 bases identical to TRBD1. With 2 bases clipped from V and 4 bases from J, the junction kept 7 bases outside the gene matches. Germline CDR1 SGHDT, CDR2 YYEEEE. The CDR3 spans 16 residues. This CDR3 is CASSFSGTGLNQPQHF. CDR3 bases: TGTGCCAGCAGCTTTTCCGGGACAGGGCTGAATCAGCCCCAGCATTTT.

This clone has a handful of counts. This chain connects TRBV4-1 to TRBJ1-5; no firm D call. V was shortened by 1 base and J by 4 bases, with 17 bases between the two germline ends. Germline assignment: CDR1 MGHRA and CDR2 YSYEKL. The CDR3 spans 17 residues. The CDR3 DNA sequence: TGCGCCAGCAGCCAAGCGGAGGTTAGGAGGAGGAATCAGCCCCAGCATTTT. Translating gives CASSQAEVRRRNQPQHF.

J is TRBJ1-2 and V is TRBV5-6; D gene ambiguous. Germline values: CDR1 SGHDT, CDR2 YYEEEE. The ends were cut back, 2 bases at V and 5 bases at J, with 10 bases in the middle. The CDR3 extends over 13 amino acids. For the CDR3, the DNA is TGTGCCAGCAGCTTAAGAGACCCATATGGCTACACCTTC. This codes for CASSLRDPYGYTF. Full variable domain (rest looked up from reference TRBV5-6 and TRBJ1-2): DAGVTQSPTHLIKTRGQQVTLRCSPKSGHDTVSWYQQALGQGPQFIFQYYEEEERQRGNFPDRFSGHQFPNYSSELNVNALLLGDSALYLCASSLRDPYGYTFGSGTRLTVV.

This chain's CDR3 is CASRLDRNTEAFF. The CDR3 region has the DNA TGTGCCAGCAGGCTTGACCGGAACACTGAAGCTTTCTTT. The chain has TRBV6-6 and TRBJ1-1; D is ambiguous. Per the germline V gene, CDR1 is MNHNY and CDR2 is SVGAGI (reference sequence). The V end was cut by 6 bases, the J end by 1 base, with 9 bases between. The CDR3 runs to 13 residues.

The rearrangement joins TRBV4-1 to TRBJ1-3; D uncertain. The CDR3 runs 17 residues. Germline V lookup: CDR1 MGHRA, CDR2 YSYEKL. The germline V and J ends were trimmed by 4 bases and 0 bases, with 16 bases remaining between them. This chain's CDR3 is CASSRAGLILSGNTIYF. Here the CDR3 DNA reads TGCGCCAGCAGCCGGGCTGGACTGATCCTCTCTGGAAACACCATATATTTT.

The gene calls are TRBV5-4 and TRBJ1-2; 10 bases agree with TRBD1. This CDR3 is built from 16 residues. From germline, CDR1 is SGHNT and CDR2 YYREEE (reference sequence). J lost 3 bases, V lost 1 base, and 6 bases had no gene match. The CDR3 region has the DNA TGTGCCAGCAGCTTGTTTGGGACAGGGGACCACTATGGCTACACCTTC. This translates into CASSLFGTGDHYGYTF.

The rearrangement links TRBV7-3 to TRBJ2-3, with D maybe TRBD2 (5 bases). Per the germline V gene, CDR1 is SGHTA and CDR2 is FQGTGA. Trimming removed 0 bases from V and 6 bases from J, with 16 bases in between. The CDR3 spans 16 residues. CDR3 DNA sequence: TGTGCCAGCAGCTTAACGAATGGCGGGCCGGGGGATACGCAGTATTTT. Its translation: CASSLTNGGPGDTQYF.

The chain combines TRBV6-5 with TRBJ1-1; D unresolved. The V and J ends lost 7 bases and 10 bases respectively, with 19 bases between them. CDR3 size: 13 residues. Germline loops: CDR1 MNHEY, CDR2 SVGAGI. This CDR3 reads CASTDLTLGGAFF. The CDR3 DNA follows: TGTGCCAGCACCGACTTAACCCTAGGCGGAGCTTTCTTT.

In the case of this clone: Compared with germline, one end of the junction differs, possibly owing to a read error. J is TRBJ2-7 and V is TRBV6-1, with D possibly TRBD1 on 7 matching bases. The CDR3 contains 15 residues. Germline V gene lookup returns CDR1 MNHNS and CDR2 SASEGT. The CDR3 loop reads CAGSEVGGGAYEQYF. In DNA form, the CDR3 reads TGTGCCGGCAGTGAAGTAGGAGGGGGCGCCTACGAACAGTACTTC.

This sequence joins TRBV5-6 and TRBJ1-2; D ambiguous. Germline V CDR1 and CDR2: SGHDT, YYEEEE. The CDR3 has 14 amino acids. The germline V and J ends were trimmed by 4 bases and 1 base, with 11 bases remaining between them. The CDR3 region has the DNA TGTGCCAGCAGCCAAGACACCGATAACTATGGCTACACCTTC. Encoded protein: CASSQDTDNYGYTF.

CDR3 in amino acids: CASKKYPISGANNQPQHF. CDR3 in DNA: TGTGCCAGTAAAAAATACCCAATCTCGGGGGCAAACAATCAGCCCCAGCATTTT. V gene TRBV19 combines with J gene TRBJ1-5; tentatively, D is TRBD1 (6 bases). CDR3 length: 18 amino acids. Germline V lookup: CDR1 LNHDA, CDR2 SQIVND (reference sequence). Deletions cut 7 bases from V and 3 bases from J, with 25 bases between.

The chain combines TRBV6-1 with TRBJ1-1; D remains ambiguous. Germline V gene sequence: CDR1 MNHNS, CDR2 SASEGT. This CDR3 has 14 amino acids. V was shortened by 3 bases and J by 4 bases, with 12 bases between the two germline ends. CDR3 protein: CASSEAVGVTEAFF. The CDR3 DNA reads as TGTGCCAGCAGTGAGGCCGTTGGGGTCACTGAAGCTTTCTTT.

This chain connects TRBV14 to TRBJ2-3; D gene uncertain. The CDR3 length is 16 residues. V was trimmed by 2 bases and J by 0 bases, leaving 12 bases between them. The germline V gene has CDR1 SGHDN and CDR2 FVKESK. The CDR3 region is CASSQLRQSSTDTQYF. The DNA of the CDR3 is TGTGCCAGCAGCCAACTACGCCAATCTAGCACAGATACGCAGTATTTT.

V and J are TRBV13 and TRBJ2-1, with 9 bases fitting TRBD2. In germline, CDR1 is PRHDT, CDR2 FYEKMQ (reference sequence). This CDR3 spans 17 amino acids. The V gene end was trimmed by 2 bases and the J gene end by 0 bases; junction bases not matched to a gene: 5. The CDR3 sequence: CASSLNSGGSSYNEQFF. Here the CDR3 DNA reads TGTGCCAGCAGCTTAAATAGCGGGGGAAGCTCCTACAATGAGCAGTTCTTC.

The chain uses TRBV6-1 and TRBJ2-7, with TRBD1 matching 12 bases. The CDR3 runs to 15 residues. The trim removed 5 bases at V and 3 bases at J, leaving 5 bases unmatched. The germline V gene has CDR1 MNHNS and CDR2 SASEGT. Here the CDR3 DNA reads TGTGCCAGCAGTCCGGGACAGGGGGCTCACTACGAGCAGTACTTC. Its translation is CASSPGQGAHYEQYF.

The genes are TRBV5-1 and TRBJ1-2; D is undetermined. V was clipped by 4 bases and J by 8 bases, with 15 bases between them. This CDR3 comprises 13 residues. Germline CDR1 reads SGHRS; CDR2 reads YFSETQ. The CDR3, as DNA: TGCGCCAGCAGCAAGGAGCGGCGCGGGGGCTACACCTTC. Its translation: CASSKERRGGYTF.

The V call is TRBV6-6, the J call TRBJ2-1; D remains ambiguous. The ends were cut back, 7 bases at V and 0 bases at J, with 7 bases in the middle. Germline loops: CDR1 MNHNY, CDR2 SVGAGI (reference sequence). This CDR3 spans 13 amino acids. The CDR3 sequence: CASTRSSYNEQFF. DNA of the CDR3: TGTGCCAGCACTAGGAGCTCCTACAATGAGCAGTTCTTC.

DNA of the CDR3: TGTGCCAGCAGCTTGGGTGCGGGCGGTGGTACGCAGTATTTT. Protein: CASSLGAGGGTQYF. The chain recombines TRBV7-6 with TRBJ2-3, with D perhaps TRBD2 (5 bases). Per the germline V gene, CDR1 is SGHVS and CDR2 is FNYEAQ. Trimming removed 3 bases at V and 8 bases at J, with 15 bases between. The CDR3 runs 14 residues.

Details on this clone: The germline gene is not matched at one end of the junction; a read error may be the cause. The same CDR3 is also encoded by other DNA sequences in this sample. This sequence joins TRBV5-1 and TRBJ2-7; 7 positions agree with TRBD1. This CDR3 contains 14 residues. Germline V CDR1 and CDR2: SGHRS, YFSETQ. The CDR3 sequence is CASSQRTGAYEQYF. Here the CDR3 DNA reads TGTGCCAGCAGCCAACGGACAGGAGCCTACGAGCAGTACTTC. The whole variable domain, remainder taken from reference TRBV5-1 and TRBJ2-7, is KAGVTQTPRYLIKTRGQQVTLSCSPISGHRSVSWYQQTPGQGLQFLFEYFSETQRNKGNFPGRFSGRQFSNSRSEMNVSTLELGDSALYLCASSQRTGAYEQYFGPGTRLTVT.

The gene calls are TRBV30 and TRBJ2-7; 9 positions agree with TRBD1. V was pared by 2 bases and J by 2 bases, with 10 bases of the junction left unmatched. The CDR3 spans 16 residues. Per the germline V gene, CDR1 is GTSNPN and CDR2 is SVGIG (reference sequence). CDR3 DNA: TGTGCCTGGAGTCTAAGAGCCGGGACAGGGACCTACGAGCAGTACTTC. Its translation is CAWSLRAGTGTYEQYF.

The J gene is TRBJ2-3, the V gene TRBV5-1; D possibly corresponds to TRBD2 (6 bases). The CDR3 is made up of 16 amino acids. Per the germline V gene, CDR1 is SGHRS and CDR2 is YFSETQ. The V gene lost 0 bases and the J gene lost 2 bases, with 13 bases spanning the gap. DNA of the CDR3: TGCGCCAGCAGCTTGGGGCCCGGGACTTCCACAGATACGCAGTATTTT. It translates to CASSLGPGTSTDTQYF.

The V call is TRBV19, the J call TRBJ1-4; the D is unclear. The V and J ends lost 10 bases and 5 bases respectively, with 11 bases between them. Looked up from germline, CDR1 is LNHDA and CDR2 is SQIVND (reference sequence). This CDR3 spans 12 amino acids. This CDR3 reads CATSRGNEKLFF. The CDR3 nucleotides read TGTGCCACCAGTCGAGGGAATGAAAAACTGTTTTTT.